This T cell receptor (beta chain) derives from a study of CD8+CD57+ T cells in acquired aplastic anemia. Germline CDR1 is SGDLS and CDR2 is YYNGEE. This CDR3 spans 14 amino acids. Patients included in sequencing had previously demonstrated CD8+CD57+ cell expansion by flow cytometry. Genomic DNA served as template for TCR beta VDJ and CDR3 profiling. TCRdb passed the reads through MiXCR, listing each CDR3 protein once. This table holds about 160,000 distinct CDR3 sequences, roughly two thirds found once. Note on this clonotype: Compared with germline, one end of the junction differs, possibly owing to a read error.

The chain employs TRBV9 and TRBJ2-3, with 8 bases aligning to TRBD1. This receptor was taken from a human donor with aplastic anemia. Source material: sorted CD4+, CD8+, or CD8+CD57+ T cells (not recorded which) from PBMCs. As DNA, the CDR3 is TGTGCCAGCAGCGAGGACAGGGCCCGAGATGCGCAGTATTTT. Translation: CASSEDRARDAQYF. The variable domain in full, with the rest retrieved from reference TRBV9 and TRBJ2-3, is DSGVTQTPKHLITATGQRVTLRCSPRSGDLSVYWYQQSLDQGLQFLIQYYNGEERAKGNILERFSAQQFPDLHSELNLSSLELGDSALYFCASSEDRARDAQYFGPGTRLTVL.